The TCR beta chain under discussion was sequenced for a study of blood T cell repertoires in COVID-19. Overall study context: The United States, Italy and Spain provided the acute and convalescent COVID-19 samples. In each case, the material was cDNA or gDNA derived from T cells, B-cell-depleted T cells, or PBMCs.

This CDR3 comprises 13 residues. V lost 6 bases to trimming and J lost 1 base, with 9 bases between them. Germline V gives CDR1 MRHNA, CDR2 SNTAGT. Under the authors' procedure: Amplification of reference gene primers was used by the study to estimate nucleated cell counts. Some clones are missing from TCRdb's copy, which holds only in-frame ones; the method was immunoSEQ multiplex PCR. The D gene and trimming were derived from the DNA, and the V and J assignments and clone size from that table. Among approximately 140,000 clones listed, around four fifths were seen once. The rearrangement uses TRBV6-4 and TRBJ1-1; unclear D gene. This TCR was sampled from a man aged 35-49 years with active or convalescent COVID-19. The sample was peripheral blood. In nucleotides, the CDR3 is TGTGCCAGCAGGCTTACAGAGAACACTGAAGCTTTCTTT. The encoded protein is CASRLTENTEAFF.